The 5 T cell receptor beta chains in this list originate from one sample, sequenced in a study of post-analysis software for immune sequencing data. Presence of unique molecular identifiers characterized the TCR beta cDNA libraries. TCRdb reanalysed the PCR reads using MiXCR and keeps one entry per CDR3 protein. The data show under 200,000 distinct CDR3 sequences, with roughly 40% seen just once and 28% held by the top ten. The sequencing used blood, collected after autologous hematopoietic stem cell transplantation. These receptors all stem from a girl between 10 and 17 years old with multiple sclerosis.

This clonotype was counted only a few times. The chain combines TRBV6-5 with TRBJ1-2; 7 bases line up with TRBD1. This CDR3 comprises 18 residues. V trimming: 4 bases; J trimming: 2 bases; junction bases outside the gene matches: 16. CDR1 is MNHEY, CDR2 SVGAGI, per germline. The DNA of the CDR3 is TGTGCCAGCAGTTCCCTGGACAGGTCAAAAACCTGGAACTATGGCTACACCTTC. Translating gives CASSSLDRSKTWNYGYTF.

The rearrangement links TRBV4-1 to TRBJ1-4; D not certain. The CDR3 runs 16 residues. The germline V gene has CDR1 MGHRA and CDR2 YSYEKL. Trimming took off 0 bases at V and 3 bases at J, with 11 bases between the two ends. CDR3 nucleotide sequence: TGCGCCAGCAGCCAAGATCGCGGGCGGGCTAATGAAAAACTGTTTTTT. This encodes CASSQDRGRANEKLFF.

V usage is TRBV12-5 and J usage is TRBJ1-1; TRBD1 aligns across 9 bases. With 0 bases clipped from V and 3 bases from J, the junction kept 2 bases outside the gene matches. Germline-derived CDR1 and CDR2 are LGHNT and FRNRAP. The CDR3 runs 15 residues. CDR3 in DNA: TGTGCTAGTGGTTTGGTAAGGGACAGGGACACTGAAGCTTTCTTT. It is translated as CASGLVRDRDTEAFF.

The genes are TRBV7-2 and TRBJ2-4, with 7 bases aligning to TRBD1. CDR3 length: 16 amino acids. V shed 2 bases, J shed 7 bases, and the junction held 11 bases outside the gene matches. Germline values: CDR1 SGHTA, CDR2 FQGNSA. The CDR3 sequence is CASSLSSRTGVNIQYF. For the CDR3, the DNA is TGTGCCAGCAGCTTAAGTAGTCGGACAGGTGTCAACATTCAGTACTTC.

DNA for the CDR3: TGTGCCAGCGGGGGGTTGTCCTACGAGCAGTACTTC. Its translation: CASGGLSYEQYF. V and J are TRBV12-3 or TRBV12-4 and TRBJ2-7; D perhaps matches TRBD2 (6 bases). Trimming cost V 8 bases and J 1 base, with 9 bases left between them. The CDR3 totals 12 residues.